These 19 T cell receptor beta chains were all obtained from the same sample, sequenced in a study of T cells in Graves' hyperthyroidism and ophthalmopathy. Using RNA transcripts as the source, TCR beta CDR3 regions were amplified. HTBI primers were the set used in a first-round RT-PCR of the TCR CDR3. TCRdb re-derived calls from the multiplex PCR reads in MiXCR, one entry per CDR3 protein. The table includes roughly 93,000 distinct CDR3 sequences, approximately 42% detected once. The sequenced sample was peripheral blood or thyroid tissue (not recorded which). The source of these receptors is a woman between 25 and 40 years old with Graves' hyperthyroidism.

As concerns this clonotype: A much larger clone differs from this one at a single base, so this may be a read error. The V call is TRBV5-4, the J call TRBJ1-1, with 7 bases aligning to TRBD1. CDR1 is SGHNT, CDR2 YYREEE, per germline (reference sequence). This CDR3 spans 14 amino acids. The CDR3: CASSFDDRAGQALF. CDR3 coding DNA: TGTGCCAGCAGCTTTGATGACAGGGCGGGTCAAGCTCTCTTT.

This clonotype was counted at least ten times. The chain recombines TRBV28 with TRBJ2-7; possibly TRBD1 or TRBD2 for D (6 bases each). Germline V lookup: CDR1 MDHEN, CDR2 SYDVKM. This CDR3 contains 14 residues. V was clipped by 3 bases and J by 2 bases, with 11 bases between them. The CDR3 nucleotides read TGTGCCAGCAGTTTGTTAGGGGGGACCTACGAGCAGTACTTC. This translates into CASSLLGGTYEQYF.

This clonotype was found once. An end of the junction differs from the germline gene, which may be a read error. The chain combines TRBV9 with TRBJ1-6; D ambiguous. The CDR3 totals 14 residues. The V gene's germline CDR1 is SGDLS and CDR2 YYNGEE. Written as DNA, the CDR3 is TGTACCAGCGGCGCCGGCGAATCAAGTGCACCCCTCCACTTT. Its protein is CTSGAGESSAPLHF.

This clonotype has a count of ten or more. This chain links TRBV6-5 with TRBJ1-1; TRBD1 is a possible D gene (5 bases). V was clipped by 2 bases and J by 2 bases, with 9 bases between them. Per germline, CDR1 MNHEY and CDR2 SVGAGI. The CDR3 consists of 14 residues. The chain's CDR3 is CASSYRDSNTEAFF. As DNA, the CDR3 is TGTGCCAGCAGTTACCGTGACAGTAACACTGAAGCTTTCTTT.

The chain combines TRBV20-1 with TRBJ2-5; 7 bases align to TRBD2. The CDR3 is 15 amino acids. V gave up 1 base and J gave up 4 bases; unmatched junction bases: 9. Germline V CDR1 and CDR2: DFQATT, SNEGSKA (reference sequence). CDR3: CSARVLGGSAETQYF. The CDR3 coding sequence is TGCAGTGCTAGAGTTCTCGGCGGGAGTGCAGAGACCCAGTACTTC.

The chain has TRBV10-3 and TRBJ2-7, with TRBD2 matching 14 bases. The CDR3 is 16 residues long. J was trimmed by 6 bases and V by 4 bases; bases with no gene match: 8. CDR1 is ENHRY and CDR2 is SYGVKD in the germline V gene. The CDR3 region is CAISVSSGTSGSEQYF. The CDR3 DNA reads as TGTGCCATCAGTGTGTCTAGCGGGACTAGCGGGAGCGAGCAGTACTTC.

The table lists this clonotype with a few counts. This may come from a read error, since a much larger clone is one base off. The chain uses TRBV27 and TRBJ1-4; no clear D gene. The CDR3 spans 13 residues. The V gene's germline CDR1 is MNHEY and CDR2 SMNVEV (reference sequence). The chain's CDR3 is CASSLLGLGKPFF. The CDR3 nucleotides read TGTGCCAGCAGTTTATTAGGGCTGGGAAAACCGTTTTTT.

This clonotype has a single count. The conserved phenylalanine or tryptophan is not found at the CDR3 terminus, so this likely reflects a read error. The DNA is left out, because the CDR3 cannot be placed on it with certainty; the CDR3 is given as TCRdb lists it. The V gene is TRBV7-2, the J gene TRBJ1-6. The CDR3 comprises 16 residues, both ends counted. Germline CDR1 SGHTA, CDR2 FQGNSA. CDR3 in amino acids: CASSLDGRGYGYTFGS.

On this clonotype itself: Possible read error: a much larger clone is one base away. The CDR3 here is CASSQGTGYYEQHF. CDR3 bases: TGTGCCAGCAGCCAAGGGACAGGGTACTACGAGCAGCACTTC. The J gene is TRBJ2-7, the V gene TRBV3-1; 8 bases match TRBD1. The germline V gene encodes CDR1 LGHDT and CDR2 YNNKEL (reference sequence). This CDR3 is built from 14 residues.

This clonotype was counted a few times. This chain links TRBV28 with TRBJ1-4; 7 bases are a match to TRBD1. The CDR3 extends over 14 amino acids. Germline V gene lookup returns CDR1 MDHEN and CDR2 SYDVKM. The trim removed 6 bases at V and 4 bases at J, leaving 5 bases unmatched. CDR3 sequence reads: CASRLDRDNEKLFF. The DNA of the CDR3 is TGTGCCAGCAGGCTCGACAGGGATAATGAAAAACTGTTTTTT.

This clonotype was recorded many times. The rearrangement uses TRBV10-3 and TRBJ1-1; D is undetermined. V shed 2 bases and J shed 5 bases, with 15 bases lying between them. This CDR3 region has 15 residues. The germline CDR1 and CDR2 sequences are ENHRY and SYGVKD. This CDR3 reads CAISEPNPFTTEAFF. CDR3 in DNA: TGTGCCATCAGTGAGCCGAATCCCTTTACTACTGAAGCTTTCTTT.

This clonotype was recorded at least ten times. V gene TRBV28 combines with J gene TRBJ2-5; TRBD1 aligns across 9 bases. Germline CDR1 MDHEN, CDR2 SYDVKM. J gave up 1 base and V 8 bases, and 8 bases lay outside the gene matches. This CDR3 comprises 15 residues. For the CDR3, the DNA is TGTGCCAGCCTTACCCGGGACAGGGCCCAAGAGACCCAGTACTTC. Amino acid sequence: CASLTRDRAQETQYF.

This clonotype was detected many times. The rearrangement links TRBV6-5 to TRBJ2-7; D gene ambiguous. This CDR3 region has 13 residues. CDR1 MNHEY and CDR2 SVGAGI come from the germline V gene. Trimming shortened V by 1 base and J by 6 bases, and 10 bases separated the two germline ends. CDR3 DNA: TGTGCCAGCAGTTACTACCCTCTAAGCGAGCAGTACTTC. This sequence encodes CASSYYPLSEQYF.

Worth noting for this clonotype: The DNA is omitted, as the CDR3 cannot be located on it reliably, and the CDR3 follows TCRdb's listing. CDR3 loop: CAICSAIVTGSPGDEQYF. The chain has TRBV10-3 and TRBJ2-7; TRBD1, the table's D call, was not compared with the DNA. Looked up from germline, CDR1 is ENHRY and CDR2 is SYGVKD. Including both end residues, the CDR3 is 18 amino acids long.

Ten or more counts support this clonotype. The rearrangement links TRBV6-5 to TRBJ1-3; unclear D gene. Trimming removed 5 bases from V and 4 bases from J, with 12 bases in between. The germline gives CDR1 MNHEY, CDR2 SVGAGI. This CDR3 contains 14 residues. CDR3 amino acids: CASSVRTTGNTIYF. As DNA, the CDR3 is TGTGCCAGCAGTGTCAGAACTACGGGAAACACCATATATTTT.

This clonotype was seen a few times. Just one base apart from a much larger clone, this may be a read error. The chain joins TRBV6-1 to TRBJ2-7, with 7 bases aligning to TRBD2. Germline lookup yields CDR1 MNHNS and CDR2 SASEGT. The CDR3 is made up of 14 amino acids. The CDR3: CASRGVLTSYEQCF. The CDR3 DNA reads TGTGCCAGCCGGGGGGTCCTAACCTCCTACGAGCAGTGCTTC.

V gene TRBV5-1 combines with J gene TRBJ1-1; D might be TRBD1 (6 bases). The V and J ends lost 0 bases and 8 bases respectively, with 17 bases between them. The germline gives CDR1 SGHRS, CDR2 YFSETQ. CDR3 length: 15 residues. The CDR3 bases are TGCGCCAGCAGCTTGGTACCGGGAGGGGGAACCGAAGCTTTCTTT. It is translated as CASSLVPGGGTEAFF.

This clonotype occurred many times. The DNA for the CDR3 is TGTGCCAGCAGCACCACCGGGACACCGACCTACGAGCAGTACTTC. Residues: CASSTTGTPTYEQYF. J is TRBJ2-7 and V is TRBV5-8, with a tentative D call TRBD1 (6 bases). With 4 bases removed from V and 2 bases from J, the gap between germline ends came to 16 bases. Germline V gives CDR1 SGHTS, CDR2 YDEGEE. The CDR3 is 15 residues long.

This clonotype came up many times. The chain has TRBV19 and TRBJ1-1; D not certain. The CDR3 is made up of 13 amino acids. CDR1 is LNHDA and CDR2 is SQIVND in the germline V gene (reference sequence). Between the trimmed V and J ends, which lost 1 base and 5 bases, there was a span of 8 bases. Written as DNA, the CDR3 is TGTGCCAGTAGTATAGGTCGTGGGACTGAAGCTTTCTTT. Its protein product is CASSIGRGTEAFF.